The T cell receptor beta chain described here comes from a study of low-dose radiotherapy and immunotherapy resistance in tumors. The overall study: Fractions of 0.5 Gy went to Cohort 1 every 2 weeks, totaling 6.5 Gy. Each fraction given to Cohort 2 every two weeks delivered 1 Gy, and the total reached 13 Gy over 26 weeks. Daily intake of oral aspirin 300 mg by patients lasted four cycles and began on cycle 1 day 1.

Priming of first-strand cDNA relied on TRAV- and TRBV-specific primers (covering alpha and beta chains). TCRs were amplified for approximately 22 PCR cycles with a constant-region primer and V-primer adapter. One entry per CDR3 protein, called by TCRdb with MiXCR from the reads. The sample has about 12,000 distinct CDR3 sequences; under 85% are singletons. This TCR came from a human donor with advanced metastatic prostate, ovarian, gallbladder or colorectal cancer (not recorded which). This table probably holds off-target reads from a library built for another chain.

The CDR3: CSSSRTGYNEQFF. Written as DNA, the CDR3 is TGCAGCAGCTCCAGGACAGGGTACAATGAGCAGTTCTTC. The chain is built from TRBV29-1 and TRBJ2-1, with 8 bases matching TRBD1. The CDR3 consists of 13 residues. Trimming at V came to 8 bases and at J to 4 bases, leaving 7 bases not matched to a gene. The germline V gene encodes CDR1 SQVTM and CDR2 ANQGSEA.